This T cell receptor beta chain was captured by sequencing in a study of cytomegalovirus exposure and HLA in healthy donors. 60 Vbeta and 13 Jbeta primers were used in PCR. Measured with immunoSEQ multiplex PCR; TCRdb has only the in-frame clones, and not every one. The repertoire includes under 200,000 clones, 80% to 90% of them detected once, and about a tenth sits in the top ten. Study outcomes and limitations: Later work associated roughly 17,000 TCR beta sequences with HLA alleles at 0.05 false discovery rate. According to the study, roughly 160 TCR beta chains were cytomegalovirus-associated. Using the classifier, cytomegalovirus status was reportedly diagnosed with high specificity and sensitivity. Presence/absence analyses rested on an assumption that sequencing depth was roughly uniform across donors.

On this clone itself: Its antigen remains unknown.

This TCR was recovered from a man aged 18 to 29 in good health and CMV-seropositive. The specimen sequenced was PBMCs.

CDR3 residues: CASSWRSSNQPQHF. The CDR3 bases are TGTGCCAGCAGTTGGAGGTCTAGCAATCAGCCCCAGCATTTT. The rearrangement joins TRBV6-5 to TRBJ1-5; no reliable D call. Germline CDR1 and CDR2: MNHEY and SVGAGI. CDR3 size: 14 residues. V gave up 4 bases and J gave up 0 bases, with 7 bases separating them.